This TCR beta chain came from a study of neoadjuvant anti-PD-1 for oral cavity cancer. Across the study: Non-progressing patients received a fourth nivolumab dose near day 43, then surgery on days 50-56.

Libraries were prepared by immunoSEQ multiplex PCR; TCRdb keeps only in-frame clonotypes and omits some of them. The sample carries about 13,000 clones, roughly 67% recorded once. The V and J ends lost 5 bases and 4 bases, in that order; junction bases with no gene match: 10. The CDR3 sequence is 16 residues long. Germline CDR1 ENHRY, CDR2 SYGVKD. Stated time point: after neoadjuvant nivolumab, at surgical resection. Blood cells were analyzed directly, without culture or expansion. Sequenced here: PBMCs, sampled after nivolumab (anti-PD-1) treatment. This chain joins TRBV10-3 and TRBJ2-2; 7 positions agree with TRBD1. The sequence was obtained from a person aged 35 to 85 with oral cavity squamous cell carcinoma. Written as DNA, the CDR3 is TGTGCCATCAGTCTCCTCGGGACAGCAAGCACCGGGGAGCTGTTTTTT. As protein: CAISLLGTASTGELFF.